The 2 T cell receptor beta chains listed next were all sequenced from one sample in a study of beta chain features in type 1 diabetes. Every isolated RNA sample was fully reverse transcribed, so sequencing captured expressed TCRB transcripts. The data were produced by immunoSEQ multiplex PCR, yet TCRdb's version contains in-frame clones alone and is incomplete. The profile shows roughly 40,000 clones, around 45% of them singletons. The sequenced sample was central memory CD4+ T cells from blood. The source is a young woman in good health.

The chain is built from TRBV5-1 and TRBJ2-1, with 13 positions matching TRBD2. CDR1 is SGHRS, CDR2 YFSETQ, per germline. The CDR3 extends over 15 amino acids. After removal of 3 bases from V and 12 bases from J, the junction contained 9 bases not matched to a gene. CDR3 region: CASSSLAGGPQGQFF. In DNA, the CDR3 is TGCGCCAGCAGCTCACTAGCGGGAGGGCCGCAGGGGCAGTTCTTC.

This clone was found a few times. The chain is built from TRBV7-3 and TRBJ2-3; 7 bases are shared with TRBD2. The CDR3 covers 16 residues. Germline assignment: CDR1 SGHTA and CDR2 FQGTGA. With 1 base clipped from V and 1 base from J, the junction kept 5 bases outside the gene matches. CDR3 DNA: TGTGCCAGCAGCTTAAACGTCGCGGGGGGCACAGATACGCAGTATTTT. The encoded protein is CASSLNVAGGTDTQYF.